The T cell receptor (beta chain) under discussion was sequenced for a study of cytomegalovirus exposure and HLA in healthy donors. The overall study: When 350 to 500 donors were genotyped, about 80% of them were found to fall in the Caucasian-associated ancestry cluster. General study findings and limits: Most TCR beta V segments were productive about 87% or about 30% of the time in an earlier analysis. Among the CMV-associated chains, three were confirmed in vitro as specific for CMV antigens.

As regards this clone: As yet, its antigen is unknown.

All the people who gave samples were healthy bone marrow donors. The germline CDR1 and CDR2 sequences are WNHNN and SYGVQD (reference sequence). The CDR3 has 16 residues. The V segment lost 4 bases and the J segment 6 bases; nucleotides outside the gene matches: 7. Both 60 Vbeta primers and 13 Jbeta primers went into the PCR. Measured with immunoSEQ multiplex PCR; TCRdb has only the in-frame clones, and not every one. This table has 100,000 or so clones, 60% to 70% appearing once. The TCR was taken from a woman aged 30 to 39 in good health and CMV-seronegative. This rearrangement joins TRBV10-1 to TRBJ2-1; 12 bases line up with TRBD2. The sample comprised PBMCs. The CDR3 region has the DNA TGCGCCAGCAGTGGGACTAGCGGGATGGGGCTCAATGAGCAGTTCTTC. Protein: CASSGTSGMGLNEQFF.